The rows below give T cell receptor beta chains drawn from one sample of a study of shared clonotypes between healthy human individuals. Profiled with immunoSEQ multiplex PCR; TCRdb holds only in-frame clones, not every one. The sample yields a few million clones, around 93% seen once. Sequenced input: naive CD8+ T cells from PBMCs. Receptors were obtained from a man aged 18 to 30 in good health. Some clones in this sample may be carry-over from other donors' samples. The conserved cysteine and the conserved F or W are not part of the CDR3 here.

J gene | V gene | CDR3 length | CDR3 protein
TRBJ2-1 | TRBV6-5 | 13 | ASSSRETSYNEQF
TRBJ1-1 | TRBV9 | 13 | ASSERGQENTEAF
TRBJ1-1 | TRBV4-1 | 14 | ASSQPPGQGDFEAF
TRBJ1-4 | TRBV5-4 | 10 | ASSQHDEKLF
TRBJ2-3 | TRBV28 | 13 | ASSRGQFSTDTQY
TRBJ2-3 | TRBV5-1 | 15 | ASSLGLAGEAGDTQY
TRBJ2-1 | TRBV6-6 | 12 | ASTDLSDYNEQF
TRBJ2-3 | TRBV4-2 | 12 | ATTGDSATDTQY
TRBJ1-4 | TRBV7-9 | 13 | ASSFPDGLNEKLF
TRBJ2-5 | TRBV6-1 | 12 | ASSDLTGGETQY
TRBJ1-1 | TRBV2 | 12 | ASSGTDLPSKAF
TRBJ1-1 | TRBV9 | 10 | ASTNRGAEAF
TRBJ1-5 | TRBV27 | 13 | ASSLSTTARQPQH
TRBJ1-2 | TRBV27 | 12 | ASSRTGSNYGYT
TRBJ2-2 | TRBV11-2 | 13 | ASSPRTANTGELF
TRBJ2-3 | TRBV7-2 | 14 | ASSPWTSGKTDTQY
TRBJ2-4 | TRBV2 | 18 | ASSETSGRAEELAKNIQY
TRBJ2-7 | TRBV27 | 10 | ASSGLSYEQY
TRBJ2-2 | TRBV5-1 | 13 | ASSWNRTNTGELF
TRBJ2-4 | TRBV29-1 | 11 | SAVTGSKNIQY
TRBJ2-7 | TRBV25-1 | 12 | ASSEVGSSYERY
TRBJ1-4 | TRBV29-1 | 10 | SATGVGEKLF
TRBJ1-2 | TRBV28 | 13 | ASNLSGQGRYGYT
TRBJ1-6 | TRBV6-6 | 11 | ASNWQINSPLH
TRBJ2-5 | TRBV27 | 13 | ASSPLAGVGETQY
TRBJ1-2 | TRBV12-5 | 14 | ASGPDVEGGGYGYT
TRBJ2-7 | TRBV5-5 | 11 | ASSSGGVREQY
TRBJ2-7 | TRBV13 | 14 | ASSASGTPRSYEQY
TRBJ1-6 | TRBV28 | 14 | ASSFSRDRGYSPLH